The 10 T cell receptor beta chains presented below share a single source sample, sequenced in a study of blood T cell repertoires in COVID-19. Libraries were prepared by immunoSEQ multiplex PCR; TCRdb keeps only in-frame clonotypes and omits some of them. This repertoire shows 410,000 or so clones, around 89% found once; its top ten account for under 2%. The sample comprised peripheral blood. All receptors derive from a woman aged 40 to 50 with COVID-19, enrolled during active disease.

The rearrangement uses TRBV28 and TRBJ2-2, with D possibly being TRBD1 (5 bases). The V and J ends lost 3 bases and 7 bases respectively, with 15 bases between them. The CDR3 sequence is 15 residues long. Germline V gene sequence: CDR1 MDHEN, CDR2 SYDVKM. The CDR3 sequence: CASSFLDTARGELFF. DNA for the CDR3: TGTGCCAGCAGTTTCCTGGACACAGCTCGCGGGGAGCTGTTTTTT.

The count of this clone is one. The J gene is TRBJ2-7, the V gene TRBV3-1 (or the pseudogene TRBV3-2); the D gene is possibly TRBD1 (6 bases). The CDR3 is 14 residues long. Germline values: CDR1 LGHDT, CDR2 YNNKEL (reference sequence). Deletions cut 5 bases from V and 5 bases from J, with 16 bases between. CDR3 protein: CASSSNQGKDEQYF. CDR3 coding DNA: TGTGCCAGCAGCTCTAATCAGGGGAAGGACGAGCAGTACTTC.

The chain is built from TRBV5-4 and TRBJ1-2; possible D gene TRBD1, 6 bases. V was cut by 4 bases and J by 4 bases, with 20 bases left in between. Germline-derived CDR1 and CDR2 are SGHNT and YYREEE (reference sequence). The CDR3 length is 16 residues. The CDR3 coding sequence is TGTGCCAGCAGCCCCAAGTCAGGGGCCATAGGCTATGGCTACACCTTC. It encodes CASSPKSGAIGYGYTF.

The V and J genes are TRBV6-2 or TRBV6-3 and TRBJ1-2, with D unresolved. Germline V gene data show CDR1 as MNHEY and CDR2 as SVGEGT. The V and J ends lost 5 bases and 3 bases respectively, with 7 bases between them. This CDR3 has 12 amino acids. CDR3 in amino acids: CASSTGDYGYTF. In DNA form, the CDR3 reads TGTGCCAGCAGTACCGGGGACTATGGCTACACCTTC.

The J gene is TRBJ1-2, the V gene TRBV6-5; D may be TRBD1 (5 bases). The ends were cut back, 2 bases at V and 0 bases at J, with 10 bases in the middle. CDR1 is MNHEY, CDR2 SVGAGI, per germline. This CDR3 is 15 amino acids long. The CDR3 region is CASSYGAATNYGYTF. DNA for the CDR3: TGTGCCAGCAGTTACGGGGCAGCTACTAACTATGGCTACACCTTC.

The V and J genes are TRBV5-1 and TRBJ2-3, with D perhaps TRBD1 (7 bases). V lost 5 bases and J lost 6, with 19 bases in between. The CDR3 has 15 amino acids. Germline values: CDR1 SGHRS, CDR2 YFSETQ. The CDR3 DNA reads TGCGCCAGCAGTCATGGACAGGTTGGGGGGGATACGCAGTATTTT. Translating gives CASSHGQVGGDTQYF.

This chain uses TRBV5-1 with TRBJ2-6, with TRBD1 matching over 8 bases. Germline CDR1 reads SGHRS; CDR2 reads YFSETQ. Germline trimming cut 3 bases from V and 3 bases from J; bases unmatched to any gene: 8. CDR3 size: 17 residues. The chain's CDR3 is CASSSEGRGRGANVLTF. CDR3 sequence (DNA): TGCGCCAGCAGCTCTGAGGGCAGGGGGCGTGGGGCCAACGTCCTGACTTTC.

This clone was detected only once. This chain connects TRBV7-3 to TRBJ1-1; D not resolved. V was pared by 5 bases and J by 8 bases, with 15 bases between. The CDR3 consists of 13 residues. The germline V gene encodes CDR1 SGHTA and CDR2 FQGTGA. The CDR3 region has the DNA TGTGCCAGCAGCCCGTCGTTTCTCTCCGAAGCTTTCTTT. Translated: CASSPSFLSEAFF.

CDR3 nucleotide sequence: TGCGCCAGCAGCCAGTCCAGCGGGGGGGCTGGAGGTACGCAGTATTTT. The encoded protein is CASSQSSGGAGGTQYF. The rearrangement uses TRBV4-3 and TRBJ2-3, with 10 positions matching TRBD2. Germline-derived CDR1 and CDR2 are LGHNA and YSLEER. This CDR3 comprises 16 residues. The V and J ends lost 3 bases and 8 bases, in that order; junction bases with no gene match: 11.

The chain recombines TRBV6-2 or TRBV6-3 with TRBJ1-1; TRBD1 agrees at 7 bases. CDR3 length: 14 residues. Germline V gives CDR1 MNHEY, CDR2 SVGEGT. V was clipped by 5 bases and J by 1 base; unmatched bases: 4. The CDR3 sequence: CASSPDRRNTEAFF. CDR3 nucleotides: TGTGCCAGCAGTCCGGACAGGAGGAACACTGAAGCTTTCTTT.